Below, 30 T cell receptor beta chains from the same sample are listed, as sequenced in a study of blood T cell repertoires in COVID-19. TCRdb's copy holds only in-frame clones and misses some; the assay was immunoSEQ multiplex PCR. The sample consists of just over 650,000 clones, around 90% of them appearing once. Sequencing was done on a sample of peripheral blood. The receptors shown here come from a woman between 18 and 29 years old with acute or convalescent COVID-19.

The chain recombines TRBV7-8 with TRBJ2-3; 11 nucleotides agree with TRBD1. Per germline, CDR1 SGHVS and CDR2 FQNEAQ. The CDR3 has 15 residues. Losses at the gene ends were 8 bases for V and 1 base for J; bases not matched to a gene: 5. The CDR3 sequence is CASGTGGTRTDTQYF. The CDR3 DNA follows: TGTGCCAGCGGGACAGGGGGAACTCGCACAGATACGCAGTATTTT. Drawing the rest from reference TRBV7-8 and TRBJ2-3, the complete variable domain is GAGVSQSPRYKVAKRGQDVALRCDPISGHVSLFWYQQALGQGPEFLTYFQNEAQLDKSGLPSDRFFAERPEGSVSTLKIQRTQQEDSAVYLCASGTGGTRTDTQYFGPGTRLTVL.

The chain links TRBV3-1 (or the pseudogene TRBV3-2) to TRBJ1-3; D remains ambiguous. The CDR3 spans 15 residues. The germline CDR1 and CDR2 sequences are LGHDT and YNNKEL (reference sequence). Deletions cut 1 base from V and 1 base from J, with 8 bases between. CDR3 nucleotides: TGTGCCAGCAGCCAAGGTTCCCTATCTGGAAACACCATATATTTT. It translates to CASSQGSLSGNTIYF.

The chain employs TRBV2 and TRBJ1-1; 9 bases agree with TRBD1. The CDR3 sequence is 14 residues long. V trimming: 6 bases; J trimming: 2 bases; junction bases outside the gene matches: 4. Germline CDR1 and CDR2: SNHLY and FYNNEI. The CDR3 is CASRWDRVNTEAFF. The CDR3 bases are TGTGCCAGCAGGTGGGACAGGGTTAACACTGAAGCTTTCTTT.

The chain is built from TRBV7-2 and TRBJ2-5, with 8 bases lining up with TRBD1. CDR3 length: 14 amino acids. The germline gives CDR1 SGHTA, CDR2 FQGNSA. The J segment lost 2 bases and the V segment lost 2 bases, leaving 1 base of the junction unmatched. The DNA of the CDR3 is TGTGCCAGCAGCTTAAACAGGGGGCAAGAGACCCAGTACTTC. This encodes CASSLNRGQETQYF.

With respect to this clone: One end of the junction varies from germline; a read error may be responsible. The V and J genes are TRBV20-1 and TRBJ2-5, with D unresolved. CDR1 DFQATT and CDR2 SNEGSKA come from the germline V gene (reference sequence). CDR3 length equals 11 residues. The CDR3 here is CSANELQTQYF. The CDR3 DNA sequence: TGCAGCGCTAACGAGTTACAGACCCAGTACTTC.

The chain combines TRBV6-5 with TRBJ1-2; a possible D gene is TRBD1 (5 bases). In germline, CDR1 is MNHEY, CDR2 SVGAGI. V gave up 0 bases and J gave up 4 bases, with 12 bases separating them. This CDR3 region has 15 residues. The DNA for the CDR3 is TGTGCCAGCAGTTACTCGAGGATGGGGGGCTATGGCTACACCTTC. Its protein is CASSYSRMGGYGYTF.

With respect to this clone: Other nucleotide sequences in the sample specify the same CDR3. As DNA, the CDR3 is TGTGCCAGCAGCCTACAGGGGTCCAATCAGCCCCAGCATTTT. Its protein is CASSLQGSNQPQHF. The chain is built from TRBV7-9 and TRBJ1-5; 7 nucleotides line up with TRBD1. CDR1 and CDR2 (germline): SEHNR, FQNEAQ (reference sequence). The CDR3 has 14 amino acids. Trimming took 5 bases from V and 3 from J; bases not matched to a gene: 4.

The chain has TRBV7-8 and TRBJ1-2; 8 bases agree with TRBD1. The CDR3 length is 15 residues. Per the germline V gene, CDR1 is SGHVS and CDR2 is FQNEAQ. Trimming removed 3 bases from V and 5 bases from J; junction bases left unmatched: 8. The chain's CDR3 is CASSLVGQELYGYTF. In DNA, the CDR3 is TGTGCCAGCAGCTTGGTGGGACAGGAGCTATATGGCTACACCTTC. The full variable domain, completed using reference TRBV7-8 and TRBJ1-2, is GAGVSQSPRYKVAKRGQDVALRCDPISGHVSLFWYQQALGQGPEFLTYFQNEAQLDKSGLPSDRFFAERPEGSVSTLKIQRTQQEDSAVYLCASSLVGQELYGYTFGSGTRLTVV.

The gene calls are TRBV24-1 and TRBJ1-5; the D gene is possibly TRBD1 (5 bases). Trimming stripped 9 bases from V and 0 bases from J, with 8 bases between. CDR1 KGHDR and CDR2 SFDVKD come from the germline V gene. The CDR3 loop spans 13 amino acids. The chain's CDR3 is CATSGYSNQPQHF. The CDR3, as DNA: TGTGCCACCTCAGGGTATAGCAATCAGCCCCAGCATTTT.

A single count supports this clone. The sample carries other DNA sequences with the same CDR3. The V call is TRBV4-3, the J call TRBJ1-2; 7 bases line up with TRBD1. The germline CDR1 and CDR2 sequences are LGHNA and YSLEER. The V gene end was trimmed by 3 bases and the J gene end by 8 bases; junction bases not matched to a gene: 6. The CDR3 contains 13 residues. The CDR3 loop is CASSQEQGYGYTF. CDR3 DNA sequence: TGCGCCAGCAGCCAGGAACAGGGGTACGGCTACACCTTC.

In its sample, this clone was seen once. The V gene is TRBV19, the J gene TRBJ1-6; D is unresolved. The CDR3 has 15 residues. Germline values: CDR1 LNHDA, CDR2 SQIVND (reference sequence). Trimming pared 2 bases from V and 4 bases from J, leaving 9 bases between. CDR3 bases: TGTGCCAGTAGTATATCCGGTTTGTATAATTCACCCCTCCACTTT. It specifies CASSISGLYNSPLHF.

As regards this clone: Within the sample, other DNA sequences also encode this same CDR3. V is TRBV11-2 and J is TRBJ1-6; 12 nucleotides match TRBD1. Trimming took 2 bases from V and 0 from J; bases not matched to a gene: 2. The CDR3 has 18 residues. From germline, CDR1 is SGHAT and CDR2 FQNNGV. The CDR3 nucleotides are TGTGCCAGCAGCTTACGGGACAGGGGGCTCTCCTATAATTCACCCCTCCACTTT. Protein sequence: CASSLRDRGLSYNSPLHF.

This clone was detected once. The chain is built from TRBV7-2 and TRBJ1-2; 7 nucleotides match TRBD1. Germline values: CDR1 SGHTA, CDR2 FQGNSA. This CDR3 has 15 residues. V lost 5 bases, J lost 5 bases, and 11 bases stayed unmatched. This chain's CDR3 is CASSNQGVSGYGYTF. The CDR3 region has the DNA TGTGCCAGCAGCAATCAGGGGGTTAGTGGGTATGGCTACACCTTC. Supplemented by reference TRBV7-2 and TRBJ1-2, the full variable domain reads GAGVSQSPSNKVTEKGKDVELRCDPISGHTALYWYRQSLGQGLEFLIYFQGNSAPDKSGLPSDRFSAERTGGSVSTLTIQRTQQEDSAVYLCASSNQGVSGYGYTFGSGTRLTVV.

A remark on this clone: Different DNA sequences within this sample yield the same CDR3. This sequence joins TRBV7-3 and TRBJ1-2; TRBD1 is a possible D gene (5 bases). The germline V and J ends were trimmed by 5 bases and 2 bases, with 9 bases remaining between them. The germline V gene has CDR1 SGHTA and CDR2 FQGTGA. CDR3 length equals 13 residues. The CDR3 loop is CASSPDSNYGYTF. In DNA, the CDR3 is TGTGCCAGCAGCCCAGACAGCAACTATGGCTACACCTTC.

The gene calls are TRBV12-3 or TRBV12-4 and TRBJ1-6; D unresolved. The V and J ends lost 2 bases and 10 bases respectively, with 6 bases between them. The CDR3 consists of 12 residues. CDR3 sequence: CASSLPRSPLHF. In DNA, the CDR3 is TGTGCCAGCAGTTTACCTCGGTCACCCCTCCACTTT.

The chain links TRBV5-5 to TRBJ2-7; D is perhaps TRBD1 (6 bases). CDR1 and CDR2 from the germline V gene are SGHKS and YYEKEE (reference sequence). The V gene lost 4 bases and the J gene lost 2 bases, with 19 bases spanning the gap. The CDR3 extends over 16 amino acids. The CDR3 loop reads CASSTQTGVGPYEQYF. As DNA, the CDR3 is TGTGCCAGCAGCACCCAGACAGGAGTTGGGCCCTACGAGCAGTACTTC.

J is TRBJ2-7 and V is TRBV6-5, with D tentatively TRBD1 (6 bases). This CDR3 is built from 14 residues. The germline V gene encodes CDR1 MNHEY and CDR2 SVGAGI. Trimming took off 2 bases at V and 6 bases at J, with 14 bases between the two ends. The CDR3 DNA reads TGTGCCAGCAGTTACGCAGGGGCTTCTCCCGAGCAGTACTTC. Encoded protein: CASSYAGASPEQYF.

A word on this clone: The same CDR3 is also encoded by other DNA sequences in this sample. The chain's CDR3 is CASSLVDRATEAFF. The CDR3, as DNA: TGTGCCAGCAGCCTCGTAGACAGGGCCACTGAAGCTTTCTTT. This chain uses TRBV7-2 with TRBJ1-1, with 7 bases matching TRBD1. Unmatched junction bases numbered 7, after V lost 5 bases and J lost 4 bases. The CDR3 has 14 amino acids. Germline V gene lookup returns CDR1 SGHTA and CDR2 FQGNSA.

CDR3 in amino acids: CASSIVGGGTSYEQYF. The CDR3 bases are TGTGCCAGTAGTATAGTCGGCGGGGGGACCTCCTACGAGCAGTACTTC. V and J are TRBV19 and TRBJ2-7; TRBD2 matches 8 bases. The germline gives CDR1 LNHDA, CDR2 SQIVND (reference sequence). The CDR3 has 16 residues. V lost 1 base to trimming and J lost 0 bases; unmatched junction nucleotides: 5.

This chain links TRBV2 with TRBJ2-1, with TRBD2 matching 10 bases. After removal of 6 bases from V and 5 bases from J, the junction contained 10 bases not matched to a gene. This CDR3 spans 16 amino acids. In germline, CDR1 is SNHLY, CDR2 FYNNEI. The DNA for the CDR3 is TGTGCCAGCAGCGCCGGGACTAGCGTTATAAACAATGAGCAGTTCTTC. It codes for CASSAGTSVINNEQFF. Using reference TRBV2 and TRBJ2-1 for the parts outside the CDR3, the full variable domain is EPEVTQTPSHQVTQMGQEVILRCVPISNHLYFYWYRQILGQKVEFLVSFYNNEISEKSEIFDDQFSVERPDGSNFTLKIRSTKLEDSAMYFCASSAGTSVINNEQFFGPGTRLTVL.

The rearrangement joins TRBV6-2 or TRBV6-3 to TRBJ1-1; 7 bases align to TRBD1. The CDR3 has 14 amino acids. Germline V lookup: CDR1 MNHEY, CDR2 SVGEGT. V was clipped by 4 bases and J by 11 bases; unmatched bases: 13. The CDR3 loop reads CASSSKDRARLAFF. The CDR3 DNA reads TGTGCCAGCAGTTCTAAAGACAGGGCTAGATTGGCTTTCTTT.

The CDR3 coding sequence is TGTGCCAGCAGCGTGGCCCGGGACAGGAACAACTATGGCTACACCTTC. It yields the protein CASSVARDRNNYGYTF. The chain joins TRBV9 to TRBJ1-2, with 8 bases matching TRBD1. V shed 2 bases, J shed 2 bases, and the junction held 8 bases outside the gene matches. The germline V gene has CDR1 SGDLS and CDR2 YYNGEE. The CDR3 has 16 residues.

The chain has TRBV7-2 and TRBJ2-3; the D gene is possibly TRBD2 (5 bases). Trimming cost V 4 bases and J 0 bases, with 14 bases left between them. Germline assignment: CDR1 SGHTA and CDR2 FQGNSA. The CDR3 consists of 16 residues. The CDR3 loop is CASSSGAATSTDTQYF. For the CDR3, the DNA is TGTGCCAGCAGCTCCGGAGCGGCTACTAGCACAGATACGCAGTATTTT.

Notes on this clone: Other DNA variants within this sample encode the same CDR3. V usage is TRBV28 and J usage is TRBJ1-2; no firm D call. This CDR3 comprises 15 residues. Trimming stripped 5 bases from V and 1 base from J, with 14 bases between. Per germline, CDR1 MDHEN and CDR2 SYDVKM. The CDR3 loop is CASSPASGINYGYTF. The DNA of the CDR3 is TGTGCCAGCAGTCCCGCATCGGGGATTAACTATGGCTACACCTTC.

The chain joins TRBV6-6 to TRBJ1-2; D is unclear. In germline, CDR1 is MNHNY, CDR2 SVGAGI (reference sequence). The CDR3 length is 15 residues. V lost 3 bases and J lost 2, with 13 bases in between. The CDR3 nucleotides read TGTGCCAGCAGTTATGGGAAGGGAGGGAACTATGGCTACACCTTC. Its protein product is CASSYGKGGNYGYTF.

The chain is built from TRBV18 and TRBJ1-2, with 9 bases matching TRBD1. The CDR3 is made up of 14 amino acids. V lost 3 bases and J lost 6; bases outside the gene matches: 5. Germline V gene sequence: CDR1 KGHSH, CDR2 LQKENI. The CDR3 DNA is TGTGCCAGCTCACCCAGACAGGGGGGCGATGGCTACACCTTC. Translation: CASSPRQGGDGYTF.

This clone was detected only once. The rearrangement joins TRBV18 to TRBJ2-3, with D perhaps matching TRBD2 (5 bases). The CDR3 length is 13 residues. Germline assignment: CDR1 KGHSH and CDR2 LQKENI. V was shortened by 4 bases and J by 5 bases, with 10 bases between the two germline ends. DNA of the CDR3: TGTGCCAGCTCACAACTAGGAGGAGATACGCAGTATTTT. It encodes CASSQLGGDTQYF.

The chain is built from TRBV5-1 and TRBJ1-3; the D gene is possibly TRBD1 (6 bases). The V end lost 3 bases, the J end lost 0 bases, and 16 bases lay between the germline ends. Germline values: CDR1 SGHRS, CDR2 YFSETQ. CDR3 size: 17 residues. CDR3 coding DNA: TGCGCCAGCAGCTCCGGACAGCCCGTCAACTCTGGAAACACCATATATTTT. Its protein product is CASSSGQPVNSGNTIYF. Combining the CDR3 with reference TRBV5-1 and TRBJ1-3 gives the whole variable domain KAGVTQTPRYLIKTRGQQVTLSCSPISGHRSVSWYQQTPGQGLQFLFEYFSETQRNKGNFPGRFSGRQFSNSRSEMNVSTLELGDSALYLCASSSGQPVNSGNTIYFGEGSWLTVV.

This CDR3 is CASSLGSNSPLHF. The CDR3 DNA reads TGTGCCAGCAGTTTGGGCAGTAATTCACCCCTCCACTTT. This chain joins TRBV12-3 or TRBV12-4 and TRBJ1-6; D not certain. The V end lost 3 bases, the J end lost 6 bases, and 6 bases lay between the germline ends. The CDR3 has 13 amino acids.

V gene TRBV19 combines with J gene TRBJ2-2, with 7 bases that match TRBD2. The CDR3 extends over 14 amino acids. Germline V gives CDR1 LNHDA, CDR2 SQIVND (reference sequence). V lost 6 bases, J lost 3 bases, and 4 bases stayed unmatched. CDR3: CASRQSGDTGELFF. For the CDR3, the DNA is TGTGCCAGTAGGCAGAGCGGGGACACCGGGGAGCTGTTTTTT.